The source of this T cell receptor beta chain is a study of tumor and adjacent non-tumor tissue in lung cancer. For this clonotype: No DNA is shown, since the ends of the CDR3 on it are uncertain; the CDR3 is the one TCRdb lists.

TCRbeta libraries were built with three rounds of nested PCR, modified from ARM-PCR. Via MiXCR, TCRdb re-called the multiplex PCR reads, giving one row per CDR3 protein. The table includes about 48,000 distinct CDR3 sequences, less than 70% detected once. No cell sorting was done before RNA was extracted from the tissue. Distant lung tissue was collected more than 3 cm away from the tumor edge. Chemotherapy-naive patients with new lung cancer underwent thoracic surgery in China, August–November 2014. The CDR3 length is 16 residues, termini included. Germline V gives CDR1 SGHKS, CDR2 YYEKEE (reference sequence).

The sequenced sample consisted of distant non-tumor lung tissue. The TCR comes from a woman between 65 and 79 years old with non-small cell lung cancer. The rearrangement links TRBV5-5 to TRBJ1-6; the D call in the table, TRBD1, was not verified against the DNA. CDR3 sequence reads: CASSLVGRGNNSPHHF.